Listed here are 30 T cell receptor beta chains from one sample, sequenced in a study of blood T cell repertoires in COVID-19 (dated by TCRdb to between 2020 and 2021). The library was obtained by the immunoSEQ multiplex PCR assay. The source is immuneACCESS, and TCRdb retained only in-frame sequences with V and J called. Part of the clones is not carried over; for the studies checked, unresolved V genes explain less than half of this, and the remainder is unexplained. The sample table shows 85,000 to 130,000 clones, and about four fifths are seen once. The top ten constitute 14% to 15% of the sample. The specimen sequenced was peripheral blood. These receptors were taken from an older woman with acute or convalescent COVID-19.

The chain carries TRBV7-2 and TRBJ2-1; D unclear. The V gene lost 2 bases and the J gene lost 6 bases, with 8 bases spanning the gap. CDR3 length: 13 amino acids. From germline, CDR1 is SGHTA and CDR2 FQGNSA. The DNA for the CDR3 is TGTGCCAGCAGCTTACATGGCCCCAATGAGCAGTTCTTC. This sequence encodes CASSLHGPNEQFF.

Here the CDR3 DNA reads TGCGCCAGCAGCTCCCGGACAGAGACCTACGAGCAGTACTTC. This sequence encodes CASSSRTETYEQYF. This chain links TRBV4-1 with TRBJ2-7, with a weak D call TRBD1 (6 bases). Trimming took off 5 bases at V and 2 bases at J, with 13 bases between the two ends. This CDR3 spans 14 amino acids. Looked up from germline, CDR1 is MGHRA and CDR2 is YSYEKL.

The chain links TRBV5-1 to TRBJ2-7; tentatively, D is TRBD2 (6 bases). There are 14 residues in the CDR3. Germline V gene data show CDR1 as SGHRS and CDR2 as YFSETQ. V lost 0 bases to trimming and J lost 3 bases, with 10 bases between them. As DNA, the CDR3 is TGCGCCAGCAGCTTGGCGGGGGAGTTCTACGAGCAGTACTTC. It specifies CASSLAGEFYEQYF.

This clone was seen a few times. This sequence joins TRBV9 and TRBJ2-7, with TRBD1 matching over 10 bases. V lost 3 bases and J lost 2; bases outside the gene matches: 2. Per the germline V gene, CDR1 is SGDLS and CDR2 is YYNGEE. CDR3 length: 14 residues. CDR3 DNA sequence: TGTGCCAGCAGCGCGGGACAGGGGACCTACGAGCAGTACTTC. It yields the protein CASSAGQGTYEQYF.

This chain joins TRBV11-2 and TRBJ2-2; no clear D gene. The germline gives CDR1 SGHAT, CDR2 FQNNGV. This CDR3 spans 14 amino acids. Trimming stripped 4 bases from V and 1 base from J, with 7 bases between. The CDR3 DNA sequence: TGTGCCAGCAGCTCCCCTAAGAACACCGGGGAGCTGTTTTTT. This gives the protein CASSSPKNTGELFF.

The CDR3 here is CASSLAGQGLTDTQYF. The CDR3 bases are TGTGCCAGCAGCTTAGCGGGACAGGGCCTCACAGATACGCAGTATTTT. This chain connects TRBV7-8 to TRBJ2-3; 9 nucleotides line up with TRBD1. Germline assignment: CDR1 SGHVS and CDR2 FQNEAQ. Unmatched junction bases numbered 3, after V lost 0 bases and J lost 2 bases. The length of the CDR3 is 16 residues. Variable domain in full (rest from reference TRBV7-8 and TRBJ2-3): GAGVSQSPRYKVAKRGQDVALRCDPISGHVSLFWYQQALGQGPEFLTYFQNEAQLDKSGLPSDRFFAERPEGSVSTLKIQRTQQEDSAVYLCASSLAGQGLTDTQYFGPGTRLTVL.

This clone was detected once. This chain joins TRBV11-2 and TRBJ2-7, with D perhaps matching TRBD1 (6 bases). Trimming left V 2 bases short and J 5 bases short, with 16 bases between. CDR1 is SGHAT, CDR2 FQNNGV, per germline. The CDR3 spans 15 residues. The CDR3 sequence is CASSLQAGASDEQYF. The DNA for the CDR3 is TGTGCCAGCAGCTTACAGGCAGGGGCGAGCGACGAGCAGTACTTC.

The chain carries TRBV6-4 and TRBJ2-1; TRBD1 aligns across 10 bases. The J segment lost 7 bases and the V segment lost 3 bases, leaving 6 bases of the junction unmatched. The CDR3 covers 15 residues. Germline V CDR1 and CDR2: MRHNA, SNTAGT. The CDR3 bases are TGTGCCAGCAGTGAAGGGACAGGGGATACTAATGAGCAGTTCTTC. Its translation is CASSEGTGDTNEQFF.

The chain employs TRBV5-1 and TRBJ2-7, with 11 bases identical to TRBD1. Germline V CDR1 and CDR2: SGHRS, YFSETQ. This CDR3 spans 15 amino acids. Losses at the gene ends were 4 bases for V and 2 bases for J; bases not matched to a gene: 5. CDR3 region: CASSPGQGAPYEQYF. The CDR3 coding sequence is TGCGCCAGCAGCCCCGGACAGGGGGCCCCCTACGAGCAGTACTTC.

The chain employs TRBV29-1 and TRBJ1-1; 8 nucleotides match TRBD1. Germline loops: CDR1 SQVTM, CDR2 ANQGSEA. This CDR3 comprises 11 residues. J gave up 6 bases and V 6 bases, and 3 bases lay outside the gene matches. The CDR3 DNA reads TGCAGCGTCGTACAGGGGGCTGAAGCTTTCTTT. Translation: CSVVQGAEAFF.

V and J are TRBV3-1 (or the pseudogene TRBV3-2) and TRBJ1-4; possible D gene TRBD1, 5 bases. V shed 1 base and J shed 4 bases, with 16 bases lying between them. The CDR3 sequence is 17 residues long. Germline V gives CDR1 LGHDT, CDR2 YNNKEL (reference sequence). CDR3 in DNA: TGTGCCAGCAGCCAAGGAGACGGGACTTCCCATAATGAAAAACTGTTTTTT. It is translated as CASSQGDGTSHNEKLFF.

The chain links TRBV7-2 to TRBJ2-7; no firm D call. Germline V gives CDR1 SGHTA, CDR2 FQGNSA. This CDR3 region has 15 residues. The V end was cut by 3 bases, the J end by 0 bases, with 12 bases between. CDR3 protein: CASSFGRLSSYEQYF. Here the CDR3 DNA reads TGTGCCAGCAGCTTTGGTCGACTGAGCTCCTACGAGCAGTACTTC.

The chain carries TRBV5-6 and TRBJ2-7; 11 bases are a match to TRBD1. J was trimmed by 3 bases and V by 0 bases; bases with no gene match: 8. This CDR3 spans 17 amino acids. Per germline, CDR1 SGHDT and CDR2 YYEEEE. The DNA for the CDR3 is TGTGCCAGCAGCTTGGGGGTTGGTGGGACAGGGGGCTACGAGCAGTACTTC. Protein sequence: CASSLGVGGTGGYEQYF.

V usage is TRBV9 and J usage is TRBJ1-2; D gene ambiguous. Trimming pared 2 bases from V and 7 bases from J, leaving 12 bases between. The CDR3 consists of 13 residues. CDR1 and CDR2 from the germline V gene are SGDLS and YYNGEE. The DNA of the CDR3 is TGTGCCAGCAGCGTTCCGGGGAGCCGTGGCTACACCTTC. Translating gives CASSVPGSRGYTF.

This chain joins TRBV11-1 and TRBJ2-1, with D possibly being TRBD1 (5 bases). The germline V and J ends were trimmed by 4 bases and 5 bases, with 12 bases remaining between them. Germline-derived CDR1 and CDR2 are SGHAT and FQDESV (reference sequence). CDR3 size: 14 residues. CDR3 in DNA: TGTGCCAGCAGCTATCAGGGTTCACACAATGAGCAGTTCTTC. Translating gives CASSYQGSHNEQFF.

The chain joins TRBV19 to TRBJ1-1; TRBD1 aligns across 9 bases. The CDR3 sequence is 18 residues long. Germline values: CDR1 LNHDA, CDR2 SQIVND (reference sequence). V shed 3 bases and J 6 bases; nucleotides not matched to a gene: 17. The CDR3 loop reads CASSMGLGTGIFGAEAFF. Here the CDR3 DNA reads TGTGCCAGTAGTATGGGGTTGGGGACAGGGATCTTCGGGGCTGAAGCTTTCTTT.

The chain employs TRBV19 and TRBJ2-2; D not certain. V was clipped by 2 bases and J by 2 bases, with 6 bases between them. Germline V gene lookup returns CDR1 LNHDA and CDR2 SQIVND (reference sequence). This CDR3 is built from 14 residues. The CDR3 sequence is CASSITFNTGELFF. CDR3 DNA: TGTGCCAGTAGTATAACATTTAACACCGGGGAGCTGTTTTTT.

This clone was found once. For the CDR3, the DNA is TGTGCCAGCAGACCAACACAGGCACAGGGTCGCTATGGCTACACCTTC. This codes for CASRPTQAQGRYGYTF. This sequence joins TRBV28 and TRBJ1-2; TRBD1 is a possible D gene (6 bases). V lost 6 bases and J 4 bases, leaving 21 bases between the germline ends. The CDR3 spans 16 residues. CDR1 and CDR2 (germline): MDHEN, SYDVKM.

This sequence joins TRBV7-2 and TRBJ2-1, with 9 nucleotides matching TRBD2. Per germline, CDR1 SGHTA and CDR2 FQGNSA. Trimming at V came to 1 base and at J to 5 bases, leaving 9 bases not matched to a gene. This CDR3 region has 17 residues. The CDR3 reads CASSLELAGEFNNEQFF. CDR3 coding DNA: TGTGCCAGCAGCTTAGAATTAGCGGGAGAGTTTAACAATGAGCAGTTCTTC.

The chain links TRBV7-9 to TRBJ1-1, with 8 bases that match TRBD1. The germline V gene has CDR1 SEHNR and CDR2 FQNEAQ (reference sequence). The CDR3 loop spans 16 amino acids. The V gene end was trimmed by 6 bases and the J gene end by 3 bases; junction bases not matched to a gene: 12. CDR3 region: CASSPKRKQGDTEAFF. The CDR3 DNA reads as TGTGCCAGCAGTCCAAAAAGGAAACAGGGGGACACTGAAGCTTTCTTT.

V and J are TRBV27 and TRBJ2-7, with TRBD1 as a possible D gene (6 bases). From germline, CDR1 is MNHEY and CDR2 SMNVEV (reference sequence). The germline V and J ends were trimmed by 4 bases and 5 bases, with 27 bases remaining between them. The CDR3 runs 18 residues. The CDR3 reads CASSSTLNRQVPVHEQYF. CDR3 DNA: TGTGCCAGCAGTTCAACCTTAAATCGACAGGTTCCTGTCCACGAGCAGTACTTC.

The chain links TRBV20-1 to TRBJ1-3; no firm D call. CDR3 length: 14 amino acids. Germline V lookup: CDR1 DFQATT, CDR2 SNEGSKA (reference sequence). Trimming pared 3 bases from V and 0 bases from J, leaving 9 bases between. The CDR3 DNA sequence: TGCAGTGCTAGTCCCCCTAGCTCTGGAAACACCATATATTTT. Encoded protein: CSASPPSSGNTIYF.

The chain couples TRBV5-6 to TRBJ1-6; 8 bases line up with TRBD1. This CDR3 contains 15 residues. V dropped 2 bases and J dropped 3; count of bases not matched to a gene: 1. The germline V gene has CDR1 SGHDT and CDR2 YYEEEE. The CDR3 bases are TGTGCCAGCAGCTTACAGGGGGTCTATAATTCACCCCTCCACTTT. Translation gives CASSLQGVYNSPLHF. Full variable domain (rest looked up from reference TRBV5-6 and TRBJ1-6): DAGVTQSPTHLIKTRGQQVTLRCSPKSGHDTVSWYQQALGQGPQFIFQYYEEEERQRGNFPDRFSGHQFPNYSSELNVNALLLGDSALYLCASSLQGVYNSPLHFGNGTRLTVT.

The chain joins TRBV10-3 to TRBJ1-2; D uncertain. V was shortened by 2 bases and J by 2 bases, with 6 bases between the two germline ends. The germline CDR1 and CDR2 sequences are ENHRY and SYGVKD. The CDR3 has 13 amino acids. CDR3 protein: CAISEEINYGYTF. The CDR3 DNA reads as TGTGCCATCAGTGAGGAGATAAACTATGGCTACACCTTC.

This CDR3 reads CASSSLRLAGVRETQYF. CDR3 DNA: TGTGCCAGCAGTTCCCTTCGACTAGCGGGGGTCCGAGAGACCCAGTACTTC. This chain links TRBV2 with TRBJ2-5, with TRBD2 matching over 12 bases. Germline V lookup: CDR1 SNHLY, CDR2 FYNNEI. The CDR3 runs 17 residues. V lost 5 bases, J lost 4 bases, and 11 bases stayed unmatched.

The chain couples TRBV3-1 (or the pseudogene TRBV3-2) to TRBJ1-2; D possibly corresponds to TRBD1 (5 bases). The germline V gene encodes CDR1 LGHDT and CDR2 YNNKEL (reference sequence). The CDR3 totals 13 residues. V shed 3 bases and J shed 8 bases, with 13 bases lying between them. CDR3 DNA: TGTGCCAGCAGCCAGGCAGGGTCGTACGGCTACACCTTC. As protein: CASSQAGSYGYTF.

J is TRBJ1-4 and V is TRBV6-5, with TRBD1 matching 12 bases. The germline V gene encodes CDR1 MNHEY and CDR2 SVGAGI. The ends lost 8 bases at V and 7 bases at J; junction bases unmatched: 8. The length of the CDR3 is 15 residues. In DNA form, the CDR3 reads TGTGCCAGCGGGCGGGACAGGGGGCTGGGTGAAAAACTGTTTTTT. Translation gives CASGRDRGLGEKLFF.

As for this clone: This specimen includes other DNA sequences encoding the same CDR3. V usage is TRBV5-1 and J usage is TRBJ1-3, with D tentatively TRBD1 (6 bases). This CDR3 region has 14 residues. The germline V gene has CDR1 SGHRS and CDR2 YFSETQ. The V end lost 0 bases, the J end lost 4 bases, and 8 bases lay between the germline ends. The CDR3 region is CASSLDRAGNTIYF. CDR3 coding DNA: TGCGCCAGCAGCTTGGACAGGGCCGGAAACACCATATATTTT.

This clone was counted a few times. The chain joins TRBV19 to TRBJ2-2, with D hard to call. The CDR3 runs 14 residues. CDR1 LNHDA and CDR2 SQIVND come from the germline V gene (reference sequence). V gave up 10 bases and J gave up 2 bases, with 14 bases separating them. The CDR3 is CATSLRQNTGELFF. CDR3 nucleotides: TGTGCCACCTCTCTGCGGCAAAACACCGGGGAGCTGTTTTTT.

V usage is TRBV12-3 or TRBV12-4 and J usage is TRBJ1-1, with a weak D call TRBD1 (5 bases). The CDR3 runs 13 residues. Between the trimmed V and J ends, which lost 10 bases and 0 bases, there was a span of 12 bases. The CDR3 region is CATRPRVNTEAFF. The CDR3 region has the DNA TGTGCCACACGCCCCAGGGTGAACACTGAAGCTTTCTTT.